This paragraph covers one T cell receptor beta chain sequence. Its antigen remains unidentified. The repertoire was sequenced with immunoSEQ multiplex PCR; TCRdb's copy has only in-frame clones and lacks some. The sample lists about 2.2 million clones, 93% seen once, with under 2% in the top ten. With 2 bases clipped from V and 4 bases from J, the junction kept 11 bases outside the gene matches. The germline gives CDR1 LNHNV, CDR2 YYDKDF (reference sequence). This CDR3 contains 17 residues. Terminally differentiated effector memory CD45RA+ cells were excluded from the naive CD8 cells, which were CD45RO-negative and positively selected for CCR7. The donors, healthy adults who were HIV-negative, had experienced no recent acute infections or vaccinations. All of the donors resided in Nashville, Tennessee, and each was a Caucasian adult. This specimen belongs to a study of shared clonotypes between healthy human individuals. Study-level points and caveats: Incompleteness in sorted-subset sequencing, despite large depth, was shown by rarefaction. Exclusively blood specimens were collected; tissue repertoires likely differ.

The source of this sequence is a man aged 18 to 29 in good health. Some clones in this sample may be carry-over from other donors' samples. Sequencing was performed on naive CD8+ T cells from PBMCs. This chain connects TRBV15 to TRBJ1-5; 7 bases line up with TRBD1. The CDR3 protein is CATSRLPLGQSNQPQHF. Written as DNA, the CDR3 is TGTGCCACCAGCAGACTACCATTGGGACAGTCTAATCAGCCCCAGCATTTT.